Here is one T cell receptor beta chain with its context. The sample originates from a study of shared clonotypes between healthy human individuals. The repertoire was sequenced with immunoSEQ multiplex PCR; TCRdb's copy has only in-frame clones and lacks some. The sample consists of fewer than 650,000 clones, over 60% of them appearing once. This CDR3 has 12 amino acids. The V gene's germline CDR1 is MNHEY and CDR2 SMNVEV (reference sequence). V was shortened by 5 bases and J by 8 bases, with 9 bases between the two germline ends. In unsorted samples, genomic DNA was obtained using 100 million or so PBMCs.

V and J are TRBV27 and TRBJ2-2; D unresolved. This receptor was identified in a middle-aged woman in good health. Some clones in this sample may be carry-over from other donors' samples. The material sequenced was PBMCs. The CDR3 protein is CASSPPGGELFF. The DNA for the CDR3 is TGTGCCAGCAGTCCCCCGGGTGGGGAGCTGTTTTTT.